What follows is one T cell receptor (beta chain) and its context. Its antigen remains unknown. The method was immunoSEQ multiplex PCR; TCRdb's version includes in-frame clones alone and lacks a portion of them. The repertoire consists of 35,000 to 45,000 clones, with 85% to 95% occurring once and the leading ten covering over 12%. These data belong to a study of OX40 agonist ivuxolimab in advanced cancers. If patients had autoimmune disease history or systemic immunosuppression, they were excluded. In germline, CDR1 is MDHEN, CDR2 SYDVKM. V dropped 4 bases and J dropped 4; count of bases not matched to a gene: 5. The CDR3 sequence is 14 residues long. The study, taken as a whole, reports: Determination of antigen specificity was not performed for the expanded peripheral T cells.

This specimen consisted of CD4+ or CD8+ T cells sorted from blood, obtained in a trial of the OX40 agonist ivuxolimab. V is TRBV28 and J is TRBJ2-7; 9 bases fit TRBD1. This receptor was taken from an adult with an advanced solid tumor such as melanoma, head and neck, liver or kidney cancer. CDR3 nucleotides: TGTGCCAGCAGTTCCGGGACAGGGTGGTACGAGCAGTACTTC. Its protein product is CASSSGTGWYEQYF.